A single sample is the source of the 27 T cell receptor beta chains below, sequenced in a study of regulatory dendritic cells for organ transplantation. Assay used: immunoSEQ multiplex PCR; TCRdb lists only in-frame clones, some missing. The table records roughly 8,500 clones, 55% to 80% of them present only once. CFSE-labeled sorted T cells met regulatory or mature dendritic cells for 5 days. These receptors lack a known antigen. The sample taken for sequencing was memory CD4+ T cells from blood cultured with dendritic cells. Subset reported: CD45RO+ memory T cells. These receptors originate from a human donor in good health.

The chain recombines TRBV10-3 with TRBJ1-2; TRBD1 agrees at 7 bases. CDR3 length: 15 residues. In germline, CDR1 is ENHRY, CDR2 SYGVKD. V was clipped by 5 bases and J by 2 bases; unmatched bases: 8. The CDR3 reads CAISSSGTANYGYTF. The DNA for the CDR3 is TGTGCCATCAGTAGCTCCGGGACAGCGAACTATGGCTACACCTTC.

This clone was counted between two and nine times. The chain has TRBV7-2 and TRBJ2-1, with D perhaps matching TRBD2 (5 bases). CDR3 size: 11 residues. V was pared by 5 bases and J by 9 bases, with 8 bases between. Germline CDR1 is SGHTA and CDR2 is FQGNSA. The CDR3 DNA reads TGTGCCAGCAGCCCAGCGGTTGAGCAGTTCTTC. The encoded protein is CASSPAVEQFF.

This clone was counted only a few times. The chain joins TRBV6-1 to TRBJ1-5, with TRBD1 matching over 7 bases. V shed 7 bases and J 0 bases; nucleotides not matched to a gene: 6. Per the germline V gene, CDR1 is MNHNS and CDR2 is SASEGT. CDR3 length: 15 residues. The DNA for the CDR3 is TGTGCCAGCATCATAACAGGGGCTAGCAATCAGCCCCAGCATTTT. Protein sequence: CASIITGASNQPQHF.

This clone was seen a single time. This chain links TRBV5-1 with TRBJ1-6; weak D call: TRBD1 (6 bases). In germline, CDR1 is SGHRS, CDR2 YFSETQ. V was cut by 2 bases and J by 7 bases, with 13 bases left in between. This CDR3 is built from 15 residues. The CDR3 reads CASSLGGLANSPLHF. Here the CDR3 DNA reads TGCGCCAGCAGCTTAGGGGGTTTAGCGAATTCACCCCTCCACTTT.

This clone came up once. The chain links TRBV6-6 to TRBJ1-1; 8 bases line up with TRBD1. V was pared by 2 bases and J by 1 base, with 6 bases of the junction left unmatched. The CDR3 is 16 residues long. Looked up from germline, CDR1 is MNHNY and CDR2 is SVGAGI (reference sequence). CDR3: CASSYGQGGRNTEAFF. In DNA form, the CDR3 reads TGTGCCAGCAGTTACGGACAGGGTGGGCGGAACACTGAAGCTTTCTTT.

The chain recombines TRBV6-5 with TRBJ1-2, with unresolved D. Trimming took 4 bases from V and 6 from J, leaving 9 bases between them. Germline assignment: CDR1 MNHEY and CDR2 SVGAGI. The CDR3 consists of 12 residues. The CDR3 coding sequence is TGTGCCAGCAGTTCCCCCTCAGATGGCTACACCTTC. Encoded protein: CASSSPSDGYTF.

The chain links TRBV10-3 to TRBJ1-4; 9 bases line up with TRBD1. The CDR3 runs to 13 residues. V shed 7 bases, J shed 7 bases, and the junction held 4 bases outside the gene matches. Germline CDR1 reads ENHRY; CDR2 reads SYGVKD. CDR3 sequence reads: CAIKGQGIEKLFF. The CDR3 DNA follows: TGTGCCATCAAGGGACAGGGTATTGAAAAACTGTTTTTT.

The genes are TRBV5-1 and TRBJ2-1; D is possibly TRBD2 (5 bases). This CDR3 spans 13 amino acids. V was clipped by 4 bases and J by 8 bases, with 13 bases between them. The germline V gene has CDR1 SGHRS and CDR2 YFSETQ. CDR3 amino acids: CASSVSMRDEQFF. In DNA, the CDR3 is TGCGCCAGCAGCGTAAGTATGAGGGATGAGCAGTTCTTC.

The chain has TRBV19 and TRBJ1-6; the D gene is possibly TRBD1 (6 bases). The CDR3 runs 16 residues. Germline CDR1 LNHDA, CDR2 SQIVND (reference sequence). Trimming took off 0 bases at V and 7 bases at J, with 13 bases between the two ends. The CDR3 DNA reads as TGTGCCAGTAGTATAGATCTGGGACAAAAGAATTCACCCCTCCACTTT. Translation gives CASSIDLGQKNSPLHF.

The gene calls are TRBV19 and TRBJ1-1, with 7 bases matching TRBD1. The CDR3 is 14 residues long. Germline assignment: CDR1 LNHDA and CDR2 SQIVND (reference sequence). J gave up 2 bases and V 6 bases, and 6 bases lay outside the gene matches. CDR3 sequence: CASRTGNLNTEAFF. DNA for the CDR3: TGTGCCAGTAGGACAGGGAACCTTAACACTGAAGCTTTCTTT.

The rearrangement joins TRBV10-3 to TRBJ1-1; 10 positions match TRBD1. The CDR3 has 12 amino acids. Germline CDR1 ENHRY, CDR2 SYGVKD. The trim removed 7 bases at V and 12 bases at J, leaving 8 bases unmatched. The CDR3 region is CAINKGQGETFF. DNA for the CDR3: TGTGCCATCAACAAAGGACAGGGGGAAACTTTCTTT.

This chain uses TRBV19 with TRBJ2-2; 8 positions agree with TRBD1. V gave up 9 bases and J gave up 1 base; unmatched junction bases: 4. The CDR3 is made up of 14 amino acids. Per germline, CDR1 LNHDA and CDR2 SQIVND (reference sequence). The CDR3 loop is CASRGTGNTGELFF. The CDR3 DNA is TGTGCCAGCAGGGGGACAGGGAACACCGGGGAGCTGTTTTTT.

The chain has TRBV7-2 and TRBJ2-1; 7 bases align to TRBD1. Trimming took 5 bases from V and 3 from J; bases not matched to a gene: 7. Looked up from germline, CDR1 is SGHTA and CDR2 is FQGNSA. This CDR3 has 15 amino acids. The CDR3 sequence is CASSPWDSYYNEQFF. In DNA, the CDR3 is TGTGCCAGCAGCCCCTGGGACAGCTACTACAATGAGCAGTTCTTC.

The rearrangement joins TRBV5-4 to TRBJ2-7; TRBD2 aligns across 7 bases. Germline CDR1 is SGHNT and CDR2 is YYREEE (reference sequence). The junction had 3 bases not matched to a gene; V was cut back by 1 base and J by 2 bases. This CDR3 has 14 residues. The chain's CDR3 is CASSLRGDPYEQYF. The CDR3 DNA reads TGTGCCAGCAGCTTGCGGGGGGATCCCTACGAGCAGTACTTC. Variable domain in full (rest from reference TRBV5-4 and TRBJ2-7): ETGVTQSPTHLIKTRGQQVTLRCSSQSGHNTVSWYQQALGQGPQFIFQYYREEENGRGNFPPRFSGLQFPNYSSELNVNALELDDSALYLCASSLRGDPYEQYFGPGTRLTVT.

This clone has a handful of counts. The V gene is TRBV28, the J gene TRBJ1-1, with a tentative D call TRBD1 (6 bases). From germline, CDR1 is MDHEN and CDR2 SYDVKM. The CDR3 length is 14 residues. Trimming stripped 7 bases from V and 4 bases from J, with 16 bases between. The DNA of the CDR3 is TGTGCCAGCATACAGGGATCCGATGCCACTGAAGCTTTCTTT. Translated: CASIQGSDATEAFF.

About this clone: This may be a read error: a much more frequent sequence differs by one nucleotide. V gene TRBV28 combines with J gene TRBJ1-2; TRBD1 matches 9 bases. The CDR3 length is 16 residues. Germline V lookup: CDR1 MDHEN, CDR2 SYDVKM. Trimming took 6 bases from V and 0 from J; bases not matched to a gene: 8. The CDR3 nucleotides read TGTGCCAGCAGAGACAGGGGGGGCCGAGCTAACTATGGCTACACCTTC. Translation: CASRDRGGRANYGYTF.

This clone was detected only a few times. The chain recombines TRBV7-8 with TRBJ2-2; 11 bases are shared with TRBD2. Germline-derived CDR1 and CDR2 are SGHVS and FQNEAQ. V lost 5 bases and J lost 9; bases outside the gene matches: 11. The CDR3 runs 16 residues. The CDR3 protein is CASSRRGSGGGRELFF. The CDR3, as DNA: TGTGCCAGCAGCCGCCGTGGTAGCGGGGGGGGGCGGGAGCTGTTTTTT.

The genes are TRBV9 and TRBJ2-5, with 8 nucleotides matching TRBD1. Looked up from germline, CDR1 is SGDLS and CDR2 is YYNGEE. With V trimmed by 0 bases and J by 6 bases, 7 bases remained unmatched. The CDR3 totals 15 residues. CDR3 nucleotides: TGTGCCAGCAGCGTAGACGACAGGGGAGCGAAGACCCAGTACTTC. It codes for CASSVDDRGAKTQYF.

V usage is TRBV25-1 and J usage is TRBJ2-4; 8 bases align to TRBD2. The CDR3 is 15 amino acids. The J segment lost 5 bases and the V segment lost 5 bases, leaving 8 bases of the junction unmatched. In germline, CDR1 is MGHDK, CDR2 SYGVNS. Here the CDR3 DNA reads TGTGCCAGCAGTTCGCCGGGACTAGGACAAAACATTCAGTACTTC. Its protein is CASSSPGLGQNIQYF.

The chain carries TRBV5-1 and TRBJ2-3; 9 nucleotides line up with TRBD1. The J segment lost 3 bases and the V segment lost 1 base, leaving 12 bases of the junction unmatched. Germline V gives CDR1 SGHRS, CDR2 YFSETQ. The CDR3 loop spans 18 amino acids. DNA for the CDR3: TGCGCCAGCAGCTTGACTTCGGGACAGGGATGGGGAACAGATACGCAGTATTTT. It yields the protein CASSLTSGQGWGTDTQYF.

V is TRBV5-1 and J is TRBJ2-3; 9 bases are a match to TRBD1. V trimming: 5 bases; J trimming: 3 bases; junction bases outside the gene matches: 4. The CDR3 has 14 amino acids. CDR1 is SGHRS and CDR2 is YFSETQ in the germline V gene. The CDR3 reads CASRGTGSTDTQYF. The CDR3 DNA reads as TGCGCCAGCAGGGGGACAGGGAGTACAGATACGCAGTATTTT.

The CDR3 here is CASCRDHYNEQFF. The CDR3 DNA sequence: TGTGCCAGCTGCCGGGATCACTACAATGAGCAGTTCTTC. The chain links TRBV6-5 to TRBJ2-1, with D possibly being TRBD2 (5 bases). This CDR3 is 13 amino acids long. Germline V gene sequence: CDR1 MNHEY, CDR2 SVGAGI. V lost 8 bases, J lost 3 bases, and 11 bases lay in between.

CDR3 sequence: CASSSTSGGEAYGYTF. For the CDR3, the DNA is TGTGCCAGCAGCTCAACCTCTGGAGGGGAGGCCTATGGCTACACCTTC. The rearrangement links TRBV5-4 to TRBJ1-2; the D gene is possibly TRBD1 (5 bases). Per germline, CDR1 SGHNT and CDR2 YYREEE (reference sequence). Trimming removed 3 bases from V and 4 bases from J, with 19 bases in between. The length of the CDR3 is 16 residues.

The chain employs TRBV5-1 and TRBJ1-2; D gene ambiguous. Germline V gene sequence: CDR1 SGHRS, CDR2 YFSETQ. The V and J ends lost 4 bases and 4 bases respectively, with 17 bases between them. The CDR3 contains 15 residues. CDR3 nucleotide sequence: TGCGCCAGCAGCGAGGGCGACCTGCGAGGCTATGGCTACACCTTC. Translation: CASSEGDLRGYGYTF.

CDR3 region: CASSATGGGQPQHF. DNA for the CDR3: TGTGCCAGCAGTGCTACAGGGGGCGGTCAGCCCCAGCATTTT. The rearrangement joins TRBV9 to TRBJ1-5, with TRBD1 matching 9 bases. This CDR3 is 14 amino acids long. The germline gives CDR1 SGDLS, CDR2 YYNGEE. Trimming removed 5 bases from V and 6 bases from J; junction bases left unmatched: 6.

This clone has only a few counts. This sequence joins TRBV7-9 and TRBJ2-3; 11 bases fit TRBD2. Germline CDR1 is SEHNR and CDR2 is FQNEAQ (reference sequence). The CDR3 extends over 16 amino acids. V lost 5 bases and J lost 7; bases outside the gene matches: 11. The CDR3 reads CASSKTSGELWNTQYF. CDR3 sequence (DNA): TGTGCCAGCAGCAAGACTAGCGGGGAGCTTTGGAATACGCAGTATTTT. Looking up the rest from reference TRBV7-9 and TRBJ2-3 gives the full variable domain: DTGVSQNPRHKITKRGQNVTFRCDPISEHNRLYWYRQTLGQGPEFLTYFQNEAQLEKSRLLSDRFSAERPKGSFSTLEIQRTEQGDSAMYLCASSKTSGELWNTQYFGPGTRLTVL.

This rearrangement joins TRBV7-9 to TRBJ1-1, with D unresolved. The CDR3 length is 14 residues. Germline CDR1 SEHNR, CDR2 FQNEAQ (reference sequence). V was pared by 5 bases and J by 2 bases, with 12 bases between. The CDR3 bases are TGTGCCAGCAGCGAAGAGGGTAGAAACACTGAAGCTTTCTTT. Translating it yields CASSEEGRNTEAFF.